This T cell receptor beta chain was profiled in a study of blood T cell repertoires in COVID-19. How the authors handled the data: Reference gene primer amplification in the assay estimated nucleated cell counts. Produced via immunoSEQ multiplex PCR; TCRdb's table is partial and in-frame only. D and trimming come from the DNA, and the V and J calls and clone size come from that table. Of 150,000 to 200,000 clones in the sample, more than 70% are singletons; the top ten hold 3.6%. Germline assignment: CDR1 SGHRS and CDR2 YFSETQ. This CDR3 has 17 residues. The V gene lost 0 bases and the J gene lost 0 bases, with 13 bases spanning the gap.

This sequence originates from a woman in her fifties or sixties in a cohort exposed to, infected with or recovered from COVID-19 (not recorded which). The specimen sequenced was PBMCs or T cells enriched from blood (not recorded which). This chain uses TRBV5-1 with TRBJ1-3; a possible D gene is TRBD1 (6 bases). This CDR3 reads CASSLEDRIFSGNTIYF. CDR3 in DNA: TGCGCCAGCAGCTTGGAGGACAGAATATTCTCTGGAAACACCATATATTTT.